The clone carrying this T cell receptor (beta chain) has a single count. This CDR3 is missing its conserved last phenylalanine or tryptophan, likely due to a read error. The entry originates in a study of CD8 T cells in Susac syndrome. Reverse transcription of about 0.45 to 1 ug RNA was performed with random hexamers. By means of immunoSEQ multiplex PCR, TCR beta CDR3 spanning 54 Vbeta and 13 Jbeta underwent amplification. TCRdb reprocessed the immunoSEQ multiplex PCR reads with MiXCR, giving one entry per CDR3 protein. The sample consists of some 200,000 distinct CDR3 sequences, roughly 96% of them appearing once. Sequencing input: CD4+ T cells from PBMCs. The sequence was obtained from a human donor with multiple sclerosis.

CDR3 residues: CASSLVRYEQYL. CDR3 coding DNA: TGTGCCAGCAGTTTGGTGCGCTACGAGCAGTACCTC. The chain is built from TRBV12-3 or TRBV12-4 and TRBJ2-7; D is unresolved. The ends were cut back, 3 bases at V and 3 bases at J, with 6 bases in the middle. CDR3 length equals 12 residues.